These 9 T cell receptor beta chains share one sample of origin, sequenced in a study of CD8 T cells in Susac syndrome. When the RNA was reverse transcribed, random hexamers were used with an input of roughly 0.5 to 1 ug. TCRdb fed the immunoSEQ multiplex PCR reads into MiXCR, producing one record per CDR3 protein. The data contain about 190,000 distinct CDR3 sequences, roughly 91% of them singletons. What was sequenced was CD4+ T cells from PBMCs. Receptors originate from a human donor with Susac syndrome.

The gene calls are TRBV12-3 or TRBV12-4 and TRBJ2-1; 10 bases align to TRBD2. The CDR3 spans 15 residues. V lost 6 bases and J lost 4; bases outside the gene matches: 6. As DNA, the CDR3 is TGTGCCAGCAGCCTACTAGCGGGGCCATACAATGAGCAGTTCTTC. This translates into CASSLLAGPYNEQFF.

V usage is TRBV28 and J usage is TRBJ2-2, with TRBD1 as a possible D gene (6 bases). The germline V and J ends were trimmed by 6 bases and 0 bases, with 11 bases remaining between them. CDR1 is MDHEN and CDR2 is SYDVKM in the germline V gene. The CDR3 contains 15 residues. Here the CDR3 reads CASRGAPTNTGELFF. The CDR3 nucleotides read TGTGCCAGCAGGGGGGCTCCTACGAACACCGGGGAGCTGTTTTTT.

The CDR3 spells CASSRTVGGTGVDEQYF. In DNA, the CDR3 is TGTGCCAGCAGCCGAACAGTTGGGGGGACAGGGGTAGACGAGCAGTACTTC. The chain joins TRBV9 to TRBJ2-7; 10 nucleotides match TRBD1. This CDR3 spans 17 amino acids. J was trimmed by 5 bases and V by 4 bases; bases with no gene match: 15. Germline loops: CDR1 SGDLS, CDR2 YYNGEE.

This clonotype was counted only a few times. The genes are TRBV12-3 or TRBV12-4 and TRBJ2-5; maybe TRBD2 (5 bases). The CDR3 has 14 amino acids. The germline V and J ends were trimmed by 2 bases and 2 bases, with 9 bases remaining between them. CDR3 region: CASSLHGGQETQYF. The CDR3 DNA follows: TGTGCCAGCAGTTTACATGGAGGACAAGAGACCCAGTACTTC.

The V call is TRBV2, the J call TRBJ2-2; no firm D call. Trimming shortened V by 2 bases and J by 6 bases, and 4 bases separated the two germline ends. CDR3 length: 12 residues. CDR1 SNHLY and CDR2 FYNNEI come from the germline V gene. This CDR3 reads CASSELAGELFF. CDR3 nucleotide sequence: TGTGCCAGCAGTGAACTGGCCGGGGAGCTGTTTTTT.

The V gene is TRBV4-2, the J gene TRBJ2-5; TRBD2 matches 14 bases. V trimming: 2 bases; J trimming: 8 bases; junction bases outside the gene matches: 16. Germline CDR1 is LGHNA and CDR2 is YNFKEQ. CDR3 length: 19 amino acids. DNA of the CDR3: TGTGCCAGCAGCCAACCGCCGGGACTAGCGGGGGATTTTCAAGGAACCCAGTACTTC. It specifies CASSQPPGLAGDFQGTQYF.

The J gene is TRBJ1-5, the V gene TRBV20-1, with D possibly TRBD1 on 6 matching bases. Trimming shortened V by 0 bases and J by 0 bases, and 12 bases separated the two germline ends. The CDR3 is made up of 16 amino acids. Per the germline V gene, CDR1 is DFQATT and CDR2 is SNEGSKA (reference sequence). The CDR3 DNA follows: TGCAGTGCTAGAGATCTAGACAGGTATAGCAATCAGCCCCAGCATTTT. Translating gives CSARDLDRYSNQPQHF.

This clonotype is a singleton in its sample. The chain has TRBV4-1 and TRBJ1-5; 9 bases match TRBD1. Germline values: CDR1 MGHRA, CDR2 YSYEKL. The CDR3 is 17 amino acids. V lost 0 bases and J lost 4; bases outside the gene matches: 7. The CDR3 region is CASSQDRGQGTNQPQHF. DNA for the CDR3: TGCGCCAGCAGCCAAGATAGGGGACAGGGAACTAATCAGCCCCAGCATTTT.

The J gene is TRBJ1-2, the V gene TRBV3-1; D is unclear. The germline V gene encodes CDR1 LGHDT and CDR2 YNNKEL (reference sequence). Trimming left V 1 base short and J 7 bases short, with 10 bases between. The CDR3 has 13 residues. The CDR3 DNA reads TGTGCCAGCAGCCAAGTCAGAGCGAGTGGCTACACCTTC. Amino acid sequence: CASSQVRASGYTF.